This passage covers 12 T cell receptor beta chains from one sample sequenced in a study of blood T cell repertoires in COVID-19. Sequencing used immunoSEQ multiplex PCR; TCRdb keeps in-frame clones, though not all of them. The sample lists 200,000 to 250,000 clones, approximately 78% occurring once. Sequencing was performed on peripheral blood. The receptors shown here come from a woman older than 75 with COVID-19, enrolled during active disease.

A word on this clone: The sample has other DNA sequences that encode this CDR3 too. The chain combines TRBV5-1 with TRBJ1-5; D gene unclear. This CDR3 is 15 amino acids long. The germline CDR1 and CDR2 sequences are SGHRS and YFSETQ. Trimming pared 0 bases from V and 2 bases from J, leaving 9 bases between. The CDR3 region is CASSLDPGGNQPQHF. CDR3 nucleotide sequence: TGCGCCAGCAGCTTGGATCCGGGAGGCAATCAGCCCCAGCATTTT.

This clone was detected a few times. The rearrangement uses TRBV7-2 and TRBJ1-4; D gene uncertain. Trimming removed 1 base at V and 8 bases at J, with 14 bases between. The CDR3 extends over 15 amino acids. Per germline, CDR1 SGHTA and CDR2 FQGNSA. The CDR3 sequence: CASSLERVLGEKLFF. DNA for the CDR3: TGTGCCAGCAGCTTAGAGAGGGTATTAGGGGAAAAACTGTTTTTT.

The chain employs TRBV7-8 and TRBJ2-5; 10 bases line up with TRBD2. V lost 4 bases to trimming and J lost 5 bases; unmatched junction nucleotides: 10. Germline CDR1 SGHVS, CDR2 FQNEAQ. The CDR3 covers 16 residues. The CDR3 DNA is TGTGCCAGCAGCTCCACCGCTAGCGGGAGTGGTGAGACCCAGTACTTC. Protein sequence: CASSSTASGSGETQYF. The full variable domain, with the rest looked up from reference TRBV7-8 and TRBJ2-5, is GAGVSQSPRYKVAKRGQDVALRCDPISGHVSLFWYQQALGQGPEFLTYFQNEAQLDKSGLPSDRFFAERPEGSVSTLKIQRTQQEDSAVYLCASSSTASGSGETQYFGPGTRLLVL.

This chain links TRBV6-2 or TRBV6-3 with TRBJ1-1, with D unclear. The germline V and J ends were trimmed by 3 bases and 6 bases, with 5 bases remaining between them. CDR1 and CDR2 from the germline V gene are MNHEY and SVGEGT. CDR3 length: 11 amino acids. Written as DNA, the CDR3 is TGTGCCAGCAGTTATCAGTCTGAAGCTTTCTTT. It is translated as CASSYQSEAFF.

This clone was counted between two and nine times. The V gene is TRBV4-2, the J gene TRBJ2-1, with TRBD2 identical over 9 bases. The CDR3 loop spans 16 amino acids. Germline assignment: CDR1 LGHNA and CDR2 YNFKEQ. With 0 bases clipped from V and 3 bases from J, the junction kept 3 bases outside the gene matches. DNA of the CDR3: TGTGCCAGCAGCCAAGAGGCGGGAGGGCGCTACAATGAGCAGTTCTTC. It yields the protein CASSQEAGGRYNEQFF.

CDR3: CASSTHGGGEAFF. The CDR3 DNA reads as TGTGCCAGCAGCACCCATGGAGGAGGTGAAGCTTTCTTT. The chain employs TRBV7-8 and TRBJ1-1; no clear D. Per germline, CDR1 SGHVS and CDR2 FQNEAQ. V was shortened by 5 bases and J by 7 bases, with 14 bases between the two germline ends. The CDR3 is 13 amino acids.

V is TRBV30 and J is TRBJ1-2; possibly TRBD1 for D (5 bases). In germline, CDR1 is GTSNPN, CDR2 SVGIG (reference sequence). The ends were cut back, 5 bases at V and 4 bases at J, with 20 bases in the middle. The CDR3 has 15 residues. The CDR3 DNA reads as TGTGCCTGGGGGACCGGGGTGACCACCTTCTATGGCTACACCTTC. This gives the protein CAWGTGVTTFYGYTF.

V and J are TRBV5-1 and TRBJ2-3; 13 bases agree with TRBD2. This CDR3 contains 19 residues. The V and J ends lost 0 bases and 1 base, in that order; junction bases with no gene match: 8. CDR1 and CDR2 from the germline V gene are SGHRS and YFSETQ. The CDR3 DNA sequence: TGCGCCAGCAGCTTGGAAGGGACTAGCGGGATCTTGCGCACAGATACGCAGTATTTT. It specifies CASSLEGTSGILRTDTQYF.

V and J are TRBV10-3 and TRBJ1-1; maybe TRBD1 (5 bases). The germline V gene encodes CDR1 ENHRY and CDR2 SYGVKD. Deletions cut 8 bases from V and 8 bases from J, with 18 bases between. This CDR3 comprises 13 residues. The CDR3 reads CAIGPGGTAEAFF. The CDR3 region has the DNA TGTGCCATCGGCCCCGGGGGGACGGCGGAAGCTTTCTTT.

This clone was recorded once. CDR3 sequence (DNA): TGTGCCTGGAGTGCTCACCAGTCTGAAGCTTTCTTT. Its translation is CAWSAHQSEAFF. The chain has TRBV30 and TRBJ1-1, with D unresolved. Germline V gene data show CDR1 as GTSNPN and CDR2 as SVGIG (reference sequence). The V end lost 1 base, the J end lost 6 bases, and 9 bases lay between the germline ends. This CDR3 contains 12 residues.

The V and J genes are TRBV27 and TRBJ1-6, with D possibly TRBD1 on 6 matching bases. Germline values: CDR1 MNHEY, CDR2 SMNVEV (reference sequence). Trimming took off 3 bases at V and 0 bases at J, with 18 bases between the two ends. The CDR3 is 19 residues long. The chain's CDR3 is CASSLNREPFSSYNSPLHF. The CDR3 nucleotides are TGTGCCAGCAGTTTGAACAGGGAGCCTTTCAGCTCCTATAATTCACCCCTCCACTTT.

The rearrangement uses TRBV6-5 and TRBJ1-5; maybe TRBD1 (5 bases). Germline-derived CDR1 and CDR2 are MNHEY and SVGAGI. This CDR3 has 14 residues. Trimming stripped 6 bases from V and 5 bases from J, with 14 bases between. Here the CDR3 DNA reads TGTGCCAGCAGACAAGACAGTCCCCATCAGCCCCAGCATTTT. This translates into CASRQDSPHQPQHF.